This T cell receptor beta chain was captured by sequencing in a study of blood T cell repertoires in COVID-19. Study information: The samples span acute and convalescent COVID-19 from the United States, Italy and Spain.

TCRdb's copy holds only in-frame clones and misses some; the assay was immunoSEQ multiplex PCR. The repertoire includes about 250,000 clones, 75% to 85% of them detected once, and about 9.3% sits in the top ten. Germline assignment: CDR1 LNHDA and CDR2 SQIVND (reference sequence). Trimming removed 8 bases from V and 7 bases from J, with 15 bases in between. The CDR3 is 13 residues long. The chain has TRBV19 and TRBJ1-5, with D possibly being TRBD1 (5 bases). The sequenced sample was PBMCs or T cells enriched from blood (not recorded which). The source of this sequence is a woman aged 45-60 years with acute COVID-19. DNA of the CDR3: TGTGCCAGTGGGGGGGGAGCAGGACAGCCCCAGCATTTT. Its protein is CASGGGAGQPQHF.